This T cell receptor beta chain was sequenced during a study of beta chain features in type 1 diabetes. Study background: Researchers looked at about 110 million sorted cells across all samples.

CDR3 length: 17 residues. Per the germline V gene, CDR1 is SGHNT and CDR2 is YYREEE (reference sequence). The J segment lost 5 bases and the V segment lost 0 bases, leaving 5 bases of the junction unmatched. A word on this clone: Antigen unknown.

Overall study findings and caveats: Shortening of TCRB CDR3s, moderate but significant, appeared in all four CD4+ subsets of Type 1 diabetes patients. Because the template was cDNA, high-expressing cells might be over-represented. Junctions at VDJ sites from type 1 diabetes patients had fewer insertions and more deletions.

Every isolated RNA sample was fully reverse transcribed, so sequencing captured expressed TCRB transcripts. Across stem cell-like memory T cell samples, reads averaged approximately 1 million. TCRdb keeps only in-frame clones here, not all; method: immunoSEQ multiplex PCR. The data hold around 50,000 clones, with roughly 48% observed a single time. This TCR derives from a man aged 25-45 years with type 1 diabetes. The rearrangement joins TRBV5-4 to TRBJ2-2; TRBD2 aligns across 12 bases. The sample consisted of stem cell memory CD4+ T cells from blood. The CDR3 bases are TGTGCCAGCAGCTTGGGACTAGCGGGAGTAGAAACCGGGGAGCTGTTTTTT. It is translated as CASSLGLAGVETGELFF.